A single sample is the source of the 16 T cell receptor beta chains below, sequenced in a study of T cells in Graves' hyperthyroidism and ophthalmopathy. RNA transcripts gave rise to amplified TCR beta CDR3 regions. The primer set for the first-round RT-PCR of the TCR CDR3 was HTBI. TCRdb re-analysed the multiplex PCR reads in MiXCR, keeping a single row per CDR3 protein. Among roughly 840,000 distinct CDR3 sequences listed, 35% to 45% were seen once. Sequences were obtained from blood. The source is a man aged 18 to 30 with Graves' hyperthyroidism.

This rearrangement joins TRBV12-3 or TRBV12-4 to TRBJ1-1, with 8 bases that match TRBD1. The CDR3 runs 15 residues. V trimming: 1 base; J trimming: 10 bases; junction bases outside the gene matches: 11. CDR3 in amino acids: CASSLGEAGGGPAFF. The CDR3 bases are TGTGCCAGCAGTTTAGGGGAGGCAGGGGGCGGCCCAGCTTTCTTT.

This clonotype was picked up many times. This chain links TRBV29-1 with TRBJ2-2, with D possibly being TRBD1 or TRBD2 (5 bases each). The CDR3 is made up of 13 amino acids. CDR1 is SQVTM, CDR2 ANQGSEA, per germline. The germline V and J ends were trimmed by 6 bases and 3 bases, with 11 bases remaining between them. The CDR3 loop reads CSVRDGHTGELFF. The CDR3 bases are TGCAGCGTGAGGGACGGTCACACCGGGGAGCTGTTTTTT.

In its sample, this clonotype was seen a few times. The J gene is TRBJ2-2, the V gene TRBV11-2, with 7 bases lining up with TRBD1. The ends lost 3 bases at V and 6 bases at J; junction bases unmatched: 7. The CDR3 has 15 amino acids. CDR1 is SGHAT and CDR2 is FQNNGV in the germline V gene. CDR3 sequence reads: CASSFYTGVPGELFF. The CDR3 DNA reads TGTGCCAGCAGCTTCTATACAGGGGTGCCCGGGGAGCTGTTTTTT.

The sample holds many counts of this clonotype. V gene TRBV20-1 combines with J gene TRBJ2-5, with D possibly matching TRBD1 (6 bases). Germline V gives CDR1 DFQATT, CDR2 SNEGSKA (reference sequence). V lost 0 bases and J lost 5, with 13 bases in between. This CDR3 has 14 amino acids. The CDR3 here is CSARDQDRRETQYF. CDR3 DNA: TGCAGTGCTAGAGATCAGGACAGAAGGGAGACCCAGTACTTC.

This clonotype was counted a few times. CDR3 coding DNA: TGTGCCAGCAGCTCCCCTCAGGGGGTCGGCTGGGAGACCCAGTACTTC. Its translation: CASSSPQGVGWETQYF. This chain connects TRBV7-9 to TRBJ2-5; TRBD1 matches 7 bases. The germline gives CDR1 SEHNR, CDR2 FQNEAQ (reference sequence). This CDR3 region has 16 residues. Germline trimming cut 4 bases from V and 5 bases from J; bases unmatched to any gene: 13.

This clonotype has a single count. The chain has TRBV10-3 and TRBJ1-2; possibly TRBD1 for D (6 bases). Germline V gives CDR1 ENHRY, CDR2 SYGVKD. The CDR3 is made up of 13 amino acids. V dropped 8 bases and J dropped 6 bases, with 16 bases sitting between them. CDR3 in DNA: TGTGCCATCGAGGGGGGAGGGAATGATGGCTACACCTTC. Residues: CAIEGGGNDGYTF.

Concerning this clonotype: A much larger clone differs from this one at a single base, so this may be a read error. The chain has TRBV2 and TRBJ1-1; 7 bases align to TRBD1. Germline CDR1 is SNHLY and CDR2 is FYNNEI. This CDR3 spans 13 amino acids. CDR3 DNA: TGTGCCGGCAGTTGGGACAGTGGGACTGAAGCTTTCTTT. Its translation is CAGSWDSGTEAFF.

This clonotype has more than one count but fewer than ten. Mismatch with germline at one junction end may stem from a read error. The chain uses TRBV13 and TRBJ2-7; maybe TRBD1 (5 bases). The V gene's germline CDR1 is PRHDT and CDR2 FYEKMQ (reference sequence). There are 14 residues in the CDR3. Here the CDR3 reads CASSLGPGKNEQYF. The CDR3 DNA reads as TGTGCCAGCAGCCTAGGTCCAGGGAAGAACGAGCAGTACTTC.

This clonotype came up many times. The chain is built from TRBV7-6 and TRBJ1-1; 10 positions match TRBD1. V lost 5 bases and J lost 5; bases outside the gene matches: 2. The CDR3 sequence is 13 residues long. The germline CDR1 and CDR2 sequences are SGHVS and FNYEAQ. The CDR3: CASSGGQGTEAFF. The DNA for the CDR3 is TGTGCCAGCAGCGGGGGACAGGGGACTGAAGCTTTCTTT.

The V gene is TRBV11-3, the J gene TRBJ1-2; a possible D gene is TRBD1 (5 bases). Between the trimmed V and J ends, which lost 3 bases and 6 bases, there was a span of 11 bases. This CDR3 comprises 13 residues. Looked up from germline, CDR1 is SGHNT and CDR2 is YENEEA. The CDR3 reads CASSFQGIDGYTF. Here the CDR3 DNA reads TGTGCCAGCAGCTTCCAGGGAATCGATGGCTACACCTTC.

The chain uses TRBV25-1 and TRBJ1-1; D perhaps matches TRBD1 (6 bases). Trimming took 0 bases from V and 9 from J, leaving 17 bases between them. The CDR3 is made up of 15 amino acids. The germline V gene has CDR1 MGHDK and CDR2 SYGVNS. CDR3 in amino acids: CASSEYKKGGRQAFF. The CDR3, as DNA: TGTGCCAGCAGTGAATATAAGAAAGGGGGAAGGCAAGCTTTCTTT.

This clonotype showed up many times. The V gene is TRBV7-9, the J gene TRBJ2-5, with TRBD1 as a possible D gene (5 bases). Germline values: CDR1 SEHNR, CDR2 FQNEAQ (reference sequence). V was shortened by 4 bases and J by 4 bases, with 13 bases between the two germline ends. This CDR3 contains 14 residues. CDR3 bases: TGTGCCAGCAGCTCGCCACAGGCGAGAGAGACCCAGTACTTC. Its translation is CASSSPQARETQYF.

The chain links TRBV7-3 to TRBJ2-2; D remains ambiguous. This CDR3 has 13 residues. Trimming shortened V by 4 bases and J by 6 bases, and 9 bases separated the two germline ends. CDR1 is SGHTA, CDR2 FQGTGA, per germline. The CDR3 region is CASSSSQAGELFF. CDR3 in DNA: TGTGCCAGCAGCTCCTCCCAAGCCGGGGAGCTGTTTTTT.

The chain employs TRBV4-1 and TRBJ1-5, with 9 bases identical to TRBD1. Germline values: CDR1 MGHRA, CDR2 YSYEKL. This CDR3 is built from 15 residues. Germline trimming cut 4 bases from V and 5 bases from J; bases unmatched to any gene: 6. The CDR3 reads CASSPRTGDHQPQHF. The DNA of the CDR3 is TGCGCCAGCAGCCCACGGACAGGGGATCATCAGCCCCAGCATTTT.

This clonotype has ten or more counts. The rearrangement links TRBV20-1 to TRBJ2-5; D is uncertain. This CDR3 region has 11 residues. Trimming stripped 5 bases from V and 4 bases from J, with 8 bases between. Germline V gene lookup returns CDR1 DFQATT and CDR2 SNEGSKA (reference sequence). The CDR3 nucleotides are TGCAGTGCTGAGGCCCGAGAGACCCAGTACTTC. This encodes CSAEARETQYF.

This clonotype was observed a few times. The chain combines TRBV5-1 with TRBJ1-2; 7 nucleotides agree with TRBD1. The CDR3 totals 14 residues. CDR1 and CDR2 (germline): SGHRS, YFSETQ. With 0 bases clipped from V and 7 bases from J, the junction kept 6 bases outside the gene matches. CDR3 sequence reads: CASSLEQGSGGYTF. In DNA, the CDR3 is TGCGCCAGCAGCTTGGAACAGGGGTCCGGTGGCTACACCTTC.